This is a list of T cell receptor beta chains from one sample in a study of blood T cell repertoires in COVID-19. Generated by immunoSEQ multiplex PCR, the TCRdb table keeps only in-frame clones and is missing some. Of roughly 100,000 clones listed, about 77% were seen once; the top ten hold just under 10%. The material sequenced was peripheral blood. Every receptor here comes from a woman of 80 years or more with acute or convalescent COVID-19. Both conserved end residues are part of each CDR3. Each record gives: D gene, clone size, J gene, V gene, CDR3 protein, CDR3 DNA. The D gene is left open where the match is weak. Rows give clone size only sometimes, using once, few, many, or a class for an expanded clone.

>TRBD2|.|TRBJ2-1|TRBV29-1
CSVEGYTGGGEQFF
TGCAGCGTTGAAGGCTATACGGGAGGAGGAGAGCAGTTCTTC
>.|.|TRBJ1-1|TRBV7-6
CASSSQENTEAFF
TGTGCCAGCAGCTCTCAGGAGAACACTGAAGCTTTCTTT
>TRBD1|.|TRBJ1-4|TRBV6-6
CASSYLGQPNEKLFF
TGTGCCAGCAGTTACTTGGGACAGCCTAATGAAAAACTGTTTTTT
>.|.|TRBJ2-5|TRBV21-1
CASSKVWDRGIGYQETQYF
TGTGCCAGCAGCAAAGTATGGGACAGGGGGATAGGGTACCAAGAGACCCAGTACTTC
>TRBD2|.|TRBJ2-3|TRBV5-6
CASSSLTSGVSDTQYF
TGTGCCAGCAGCTCCCTTACTAGCGGGGTTTCAGATACGCAGTATTTT
>TRBD1|.|TRBJ1-1|TRBV6-6
CASSNDRVGSTEAFF
TGTGCCAGCAGTAACGACAGGGTCGGGAGCACTGAAGCTTTCTTT
>.|.|TRBJ2-2|TRBV2
CATPRGFSGVNTGELFF
TGTGCCACACCGAGGGGGTTCAGCGGGGTGAACACCGGGGAGCTGTTTTTT
>.|.|TRBJ2-7|TRBV5-1
CASSLGPGPFREQYF
TGCGCCAGCAGCTTGGGCCCAGGGCCTTTTCGCGAGCAGTACTTC
>.|.|TRBJ1-5|TRBV6-5
CASSYSQGINQPQHF
TGTGCCAGCAGTTATTCTCAGGGAATCAATCAGCCCCAGCATTTT
>.|.|TRBJ1-2|TRBV12-3/TRBV12-4
CASSFQNYGYTF
TGTGCCAGCAGTTTCCAGAACTATGGCTACACCTTC
>.|many|TRBJ1-1|TRBV5-5
CASSFRFPVNSEAFF
TGTGCCAGCAGCTTTCGTTTCCCTGTAAATAGTGAAGCTTTCTTT
>.|.|TRBJ1-6|TRBV6-5
CASSRVTTSPLHF
TGTGCCAGCAGCCGCGTGACAACTTCACCCCTCCACTTT
>.|.|TRBJ2-1|TRBV4-3
CASSQAPGISYNEQFF
TGCGCCAGCAGCCAAGCGCCAGGGATATCCTACAATGAGCAGTTCTTC
>TRBD1|once|TRBJ1-2|TRBV6-5
CASSIRTGGSSYTF
TGTGCCAGCAGTATACGGACAGGGGGCTCTAGCTACACCTTC
>TRBD1|.|TRBJ1-5|TRBV7-6
CASSLGQGNQPQHF
TGTGCCAGCAGCTTAGGACAGGGAAATCAGCCCCAGCATTTT
>.|.|TRBJ1-2|TRBV28
CASRGANYGYTF
TGTGCCAGCAGAGGAGCTAACTATGGCTACACCTTC
>TRBD1|.|TRBJ2-3|TRBV6-5
CASSWSGTGNTDTQYF
TGTGCCAGCAGTTGGTCCGGGACAGGGAACACAGATACGCAGTATTTT
>.|few|TRBJ1-4|TRBV4-3
CASSQVTQGLATNEKLFF
TGCGCCAGCAGCCAAGTTACACAGGGCCTTGCAACTAATGAAAAACTGTTTTTT
>TRBD2|.|TRBJ2-7|TRBV6-5
CAIRRAGGYEQYF
TGTGCCATCCGGCGCGCGGGAGGGTACGAGCAGTACTTC
>TRBD1|.|TRBJ2-3|TRBV7-2
CASSRDRVPDTQYF
TGTGCCAGCAGCCGGGACAGGGTGCCAGATACGCAGTATTTT
>.|.|TRBJ1-1|TRBV28
CASSSPGMNTEAFF
TGTGCCAGCAGTTCCCCGGGAATGAACACTGAAGCTTTCTTT
>.|.|TRBJ1-5|TRBV25-1
CASSVAAGPIKPQHF
TGTGCCAGCAGTGTAGCGGCAGGGCCTATCAAGCCCCAGCATTTT
>TRBD2|.|TRBJ2-3|TRBV11-3
CASSGGTSGGEDTQYF
TGTGCCAGCAGCGGGGGGACTAGCGGAGGGGAGGATACGCAGTATTTT
>TRBD1|.|TRBJ2-4|TRBV5-6
CASSFYRGGGAKNIQYF
TGTGCCAGCAGCTTTTACAGGGGCGGCGGCGCCAAAAACATTCAGTACTTC
>TRBD1|.|TRBJ1-2|TRBV18
CASSPRAPGGSNYGYTF
TGTGCCAGCTCACCGAGGGCCCCAGGGGGCAGTAACTATGGCTACACCTTC
>TRBD1|once|TRBJ1-5|TRBV28
CASRGGQGRWQPQHF
TGTGCCAGCAGGGGCGGACAGGGCAGGTGGCAGCCCCAGCATTTT
>.|.|TRBJ1-2|TRBV18
CASSPAGVLGYGYTF
TGTGCCAGCTCACCAGCAGGGGTTTTGGGATATGGCTACACCTTC
>.|.|TRBJ2-3|TRBV24-1
CATSDPGLGATDTQYF
TGTGCCACCAGTGACCCCGGTCTGGGGGCAACGGATACGCAGTATTTT
>.|few|TRBJ1-5|TRBV2
CASSGGGGKSNQPQHF
TGTGCCAGCAGTGGGGGCGGGGGCAAAAGCAATCAGCCCCAGCATTTT
>TRBD1|.|TRBJ2-5|TRBV7-2
CASSLQGQGAWETQYF
TGTGCCAGCAGCTTACAAGGGCAGGGGGCGTGGGAGACCCAGTACTTC
>TRBD1|.|TRBJ1-1|TRBV18
CASSRDRDSEAFF
TGTGCCAGCTCTCGCGACAGGGACTCTGAAGCTTTCTTT
>.|.|TRBJ1-2|TRBV4-1
CASSQDWRTTAGGYGYTF
TGCGCCAGCAGCCAAGATTGGAGGACGACTGCCGGGGGGTATGGCTACACCTTC
>.|few|TRBJ1-6|TRBV5-1
CASSLDRRNSPLHF
TGCGCCAGCAGCCTCGACAGGCGGAATTCACCCCTCCACTTT
>.|.|TRBJ1-2|TRBV7-9
CASSLDTFNYGYTF
TGTGCCAGCAGCCTCGACACCTTTAACTATGGCTACACCTTC
>.|few|TRBJ2-7|TRBV6-6
CASSYSAQAYEQYF
TGTGCCAGCAGTTACTCGGCCCAGGCCTACGAGCAGTACTTC
>TRBD1|few|TRBJ1-2|TRBV29-1
CSAQPGTGGSGYTF
TGCAGCGCCCAGCCCGGGACAGGGGGCTCTGGCTACACCTTC